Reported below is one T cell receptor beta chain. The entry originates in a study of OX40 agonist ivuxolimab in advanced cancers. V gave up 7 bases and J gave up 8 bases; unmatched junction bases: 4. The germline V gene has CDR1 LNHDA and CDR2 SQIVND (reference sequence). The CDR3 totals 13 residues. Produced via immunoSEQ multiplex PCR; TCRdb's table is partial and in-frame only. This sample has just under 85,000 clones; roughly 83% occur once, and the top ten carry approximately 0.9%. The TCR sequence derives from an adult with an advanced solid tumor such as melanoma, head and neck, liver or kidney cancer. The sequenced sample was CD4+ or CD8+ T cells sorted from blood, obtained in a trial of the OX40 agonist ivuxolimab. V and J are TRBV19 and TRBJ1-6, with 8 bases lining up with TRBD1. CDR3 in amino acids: CASKIQGDSPLHF. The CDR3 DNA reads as TGTGCCAGTAAAATACAGGGGGATTCACCCCTCCACTTT.